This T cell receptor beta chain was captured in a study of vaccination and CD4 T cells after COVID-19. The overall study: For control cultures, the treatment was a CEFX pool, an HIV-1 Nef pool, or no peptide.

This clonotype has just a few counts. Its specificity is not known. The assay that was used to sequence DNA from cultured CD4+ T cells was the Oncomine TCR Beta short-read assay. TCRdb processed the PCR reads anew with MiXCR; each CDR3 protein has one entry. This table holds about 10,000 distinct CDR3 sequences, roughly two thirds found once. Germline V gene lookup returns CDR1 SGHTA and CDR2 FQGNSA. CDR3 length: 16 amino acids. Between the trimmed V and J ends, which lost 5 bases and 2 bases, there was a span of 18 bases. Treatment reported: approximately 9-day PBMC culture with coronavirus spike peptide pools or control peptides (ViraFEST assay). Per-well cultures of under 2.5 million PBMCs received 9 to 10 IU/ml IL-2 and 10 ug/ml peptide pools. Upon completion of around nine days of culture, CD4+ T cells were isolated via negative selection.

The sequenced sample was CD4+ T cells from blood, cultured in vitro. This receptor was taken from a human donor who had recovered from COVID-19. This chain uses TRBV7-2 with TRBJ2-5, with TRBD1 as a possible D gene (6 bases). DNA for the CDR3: TGTGCCAGCAGCCTCGGACAGCCTTATTCACAAGAGACCCAGTACTTC. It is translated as CASSLGQPYSQETQYF.